This entry features one T cell receptor (beta chain) sequence. After removal of 4 bases from V and 7 bases from J, the junction contained 18 bases not matched to a gene. CDR3 length: 18 amino acids. Germline CDR1 is SEHNR and CDR2 is FQNEAQ (reference sequence). This sample was taken from a study of blood T cell dynamics during melanoma immunotherapy. The time point denotes: pre-treatment baseline. DNA loading was fixed at approximately 350 ng for all bulk PBMC samples. This table comes from immunoSEQ multiplex PCR, and its TCRdb copy is limited to in-frame clones, with some not included. The table includes more than 15,000 clones, about 83% detected once.

The chain has TRBV7-9 and TRBJ2-1; the match to TRBD1 covers 8 bases. The sequencing used blood, collected from a patient treated with checkpoint blockade. The receptor comes from a human donor with melanoma. The CDR3 loop reads CASSSTRMDRVFRNEQFF. The CDR3, as DNA: TGTGCCAGCAGCTCAACGCGAATGGACAGGGTATTTCGTAATGAGCAGTTCTTC.